The source of this T cell receptor beta chain is a study of shared clonotypes between healthy human individuals. Study overall: Plates per donor: three CD4 naive, three CD4 memory, two CD8 naive, one CD8 memory.

On this clone itself: Antigen specificity is unknown.

The study drew its donors from healthy HIV-negative adults without recent acute infections or vaccinations. Overall study results and limits: Against clonotypes common to all four donors, non-shared ones had lower generation probabilities.

For each subset, genomic DNA was distributed in equal portions over several immunoSEQ plates. Sequencing used immunoSEQ multiplex PCR; TCRdb keeps in-frame clones, though not all of them. Among 600,000 to 800,000 clones, over 55% were seen once, and the ten largest hold approximately 2%. Sequencing was done on a sample of memory CD4+ T cells sorted from blood. This sample's subset: CD45RA-negative fraction. The sequence was collected from a woman aged 25 to 39 in good health.

The CDR3 DNA reads TGTGCCAGCAGCTTGGACCTAGCGGGAGCCTCTGGGGCCAACGTCCTGACTTTC. Translation: CASSLDLAGASGANVLTF. The rearrangement uses TRBV5-4 and TRBJ2-6, with 10 bases lining up with TRBD2. J was trimmed by 0 bases and V by 0 bases; bases with no gene match: 3. CDR3 size: 18 residues. Germline-derived CDR1 and CDR2 are SGHNT and YYREEE (reference sequence).